The sequence of this TCR beta chain was determined in a study of identical twins. The CDR3 loop spans 14 amino acids. Germline V gives CDR1 SGHTA, CDR2 FQGNSA. V lost 5 bases to trimming and J lost 4 bases, with 13 bases between them. Each CDR3 protein is one row after TCRdb ran MiXCR on the 5' RACE reads. The sample lists hundreds of thousands of distinct CDR3 sequences, over 15% occurring once. This sample also appeared in a second study, on T cells expressing NK-cell markers. That paper adds: With an anti-gamma-delta TCR antibody, sorting in several experiments was kept to alpha-beta TCR T cells. In a handful of donors, dominant clonotypes made up about 25-60.1% of CD3+CD56-NKG2C+ cells.

The origin of this receptor is a woman between 18 and 29 years old in good health. The gene calls are TRBV7-2 and TRBJ2-3; no clear D. Sequenced input: PBMCs. CDR3 nucleotides: TGTGCCAGCAGCCCTAGGGTCTTCGCAGATACGCAGTATTTT. Translating gives CASSPRVFADTQYF.